A selection of T cell receptor beta chains follows, all from one sample in a study of control samples from healthy donors and cancer patients. Method: immunoSEQ multiplex PCR; TCRdb's copy keeps in-frame clones and lacks some. This sample has some 140,000 clones, with roughly 94% found just once. Sequencing was done on a sample of blood. These receptors came from a man aged 40-49 years in good health. CDR3s include the opening cysteine and the closing phenylalanine or tryptophan. The order of the fields is D gene, V gene, clone size, J gene, CDR3 protein, CDR3 DNA. D genes are given only for firm matches. Some rows have no size entry. The others give once, few or many, or a class for an expanded clone.

>TRBD1|TRBV6-6|.|TRBJ1-1
CASSRDRANTEAFF
TGTGCCAGCAGTCGGGACAGGGCGAACACTGAAGCTTTCTTT
>TRBD2|TRBV6-1|.|TRBJ2-3
CASSEAYWAGGSSSTDTQYF
TGTGCCAGCAGTGAAGCGTATTGGGCGGGGGGGTCCTCTAGCACAGATACGCAGTATTTT
>.|TRBV7-6|.|TRBJ1-3
CASSLFSGNTIYF
TGTGCCAGCAGCTTATTTTCTGGAAACACCATATATTTT
>TRBD1|TRBV2|.|TRBJ1-2
CASGDRSNYGYTF
TGTGCCAGCGGGGACAGGTCTAACTATGGCTACACCTTC
>.|TRBV6-6|.|TRBJ1-1
CASNPQEGGPEAFF
TGTGCCAGCAACCCTCAGGAAGGAGGACCTGAAGCTTTCTTT
>.|TRBV6-5|.|TRBJ1-2
CASSLQGNYGYTF
TGTGCCAGCAGCCTACAGGGCAACTATGGCTACACCTTC
>.|TRBV6-1|.|TRBJ2-3
CASSEEVAPTSTDTQYF
TGTGCCAGCAGTGAAGAAGTGGCTCCTACTAGCACAGATACGCAGTATTTT
>.|TRBV28|.|TRBJ2-1
CASSFPRRGGYNEQFF
TGTGCCAGCAGTTTTCCCCGGAGGGGGGGTTACAATGAGCAGTTCTTC
>.|TRBV6-5|.|TRBJ1-6
CASSHGSYNSPLHF
TGTGCCAGCAGTCATGGCTCCTATAATTCACCCCTCCACTTT
>.|TRBV19|.|TRBJ2-4
CASSFGYGENIQYF
TGTGCCAGTAGTTTTGGTTACGGCGAAAACATTCAGTACTTC
>TRBD1|TRBV2|few|TRBJ1-1
CASSALTGGMNTEAFF
TGTGCCAGCAGTGCTTTGACAGGGGGAATGAACACTGAAGCTTTCTTT
>.|TRBV24-1|.|TRBJ2-5
CATSLGSQETQYF
TGTGCCACCAGTCTGGGGTCCCAAGAGACCCAGTACTTC
>TRBD1|TRBV10-3|.|TRBJ1-3
CATGPGQGTGNTIYF
TGTGCCACCGGTCCGGGACAGGGTACTGGAAACACCATATATTTT
>.|TRBV27|.|TRBJ2-3
CASTPRGRSRTDTQYF
TGTGCCAGCACCCCCCGGGGGCGAAGTCGCACAGATACGCAGTATTTT
>TRBD1|TRBV19|.|TRBJ1-6
CASSPRTGRINNSPLHF
TGTGCCAGTAGTCCAAGGACAGGGAGAATCAATAATTCACCCCTCCACTTT
>TRBD1|TRBV7-9|.|TRBJ1-1
CASSLPGGAGTEAFF
TGTGCCAGCAGCCTCCCAGGGGGCGCGGGCACTGAAGCTTTCTTT
>TRBD1|TRBV19|.|TRBJ2-1
CASSVDRGKGNEQFF
TGTGCCAGTAGTGTGGACAGGGGGAAGGGCAATGAGCAGTTCTTC
>TRBD1|TRBV2|.|TRBJ1-2
CASSDSDRGVSGYTF
TGTGCCAGCAGTGATTCAGACAGGGGGGTTTCGGGCTACACCTTC
>.|TRBV19|.|TRBJ1-5
CASSEDSSNQPQHF
TGTGCCAGTAGTGAGGACAGTTCCAATCAGCCCCAGCATTTT
>.|TRBV20-1|.|TRBJ1-2
CSASPYGYTF
TGCAGTGCTAGTCCTTATGGCTACACCTTC
>TRBD1|TRBV11-2|once|TRBJ1-4
CASSQDRGREKLFF
TGTGCCAGCAGCCAGGACAGGGGAAGAGAAAAACTGTTTTTT
>.|TRBV24-1|once|TRBJ1-1
CATSLRSSTEAFF
TGTGCCACCAGCCTTAGGAGCAGTACTGAAGCTTTCTTT
>TRBD2|TRBV5-1|.|TRBJ2-1
CASTKAGGYNEQFF
TGCGCCAGCACCAAAGCGGGGGGTTACAATGAGCAGTTCTTC
>.|TRBV18|.|TRBJ1-2
CASSPPAEQLVMDGKNSNYGYTF
TGTGCCAGCTCACCACCGGCCGAGCAGTTGGTAATGGACGGAAAAAATTCTAACTATGGCTACACCTTC
>.|TRBV7-2|.|TRBJ1-6
CASSRLTQTLHF
TGTGCCAGCAGCCGCCTTACCCAGACCCTCCACTTT
>TRBD1|TRBV5-4|.|TRBJ1-4
CASSSGTVNEKLFF
TGTGCCAGCAGCTCCGGGACAGTCAATGAAAAACTGTTTTTT
>.|TRBV7-8|.|TRBJ1-3
CASSLNLWTGNTIYF
TGTGCCAGCAGCTTGAACCTTTGGACTGGAAACACCATATATTTT
>.|TRBV7-2|few|TRBJ2-3
CASSIGGGDTQYF
TGTGCCAGCAGCATAGGGGGGGGTGATACGCAGTATTTT
>.|TRBV7-6|.|TRBJ1-3
CASSPMGDSGNTIYF
TGTGCCAGCAGCCCCATGGGAGACTCTGGAAACACCATATATTTT
>.|TRBV9|.|TRBJ1-1
CASSAFSLFSF
TGTGCCAGCAGCGCCTTTTCCCTCTTTAGCTTT
>.|TRBV7-2|once|TRBJ1-6
CASSLGRAVRSPLHF
TGTGCCAGCAGCTTAGGTAGGGCCGTCCGTTCACCCCTCCACTTT
>.|TRBV27|.|TRBJ1-6
CATMDGRYSPLHF
TGTGCCACCATGGACGGTCGATATTCACCCCTCCACTTT
>.|TRBV13|.|TRBJ2-7
CASSSGRILFEQYF
TGTGCCAGCAGCTCCGGACGGATTTTATTCGAGCAGTACTTC
>TRBD2|TRBV24-1|.|TRBJ2-5
CATSDAGGGQETQYF
TGTGCCACCAGTGATGCGGGGGGCGGACAAGAGACCCAGTACTTC
>.|TRBV30|.|TRBJ1-1
CAWSVGDTEAFF
TGTGCCTGGAGTGTAGGGGACACTGAAGCTTTCTTT
>.|TRBV6-5|.|TRBJ2-2
CASSYSGLTNTGELFF
TGTGCCAGCAGTTACTCCGGACTAACCAACACCGGGGAGCTGTTTTTT
>.|TRBV19|.|TRBJ1-6
CASSIMESPLHF
TGTGCCAGTAGTATCATGGAATCACCCCTCCACTTT